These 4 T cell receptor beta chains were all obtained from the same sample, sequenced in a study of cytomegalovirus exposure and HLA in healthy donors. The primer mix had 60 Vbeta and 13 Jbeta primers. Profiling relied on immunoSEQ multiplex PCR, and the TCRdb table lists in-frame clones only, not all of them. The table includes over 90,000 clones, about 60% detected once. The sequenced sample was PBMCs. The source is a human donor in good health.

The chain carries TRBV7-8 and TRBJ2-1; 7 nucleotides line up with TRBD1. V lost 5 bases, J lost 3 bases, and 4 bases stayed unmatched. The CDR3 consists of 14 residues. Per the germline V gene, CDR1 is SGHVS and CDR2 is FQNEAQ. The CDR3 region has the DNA TGTGCCAGCAGCCCCCGGGACAGCTACAATGAGCAGTTCTTC. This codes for CASSPRDSYNEQFF.

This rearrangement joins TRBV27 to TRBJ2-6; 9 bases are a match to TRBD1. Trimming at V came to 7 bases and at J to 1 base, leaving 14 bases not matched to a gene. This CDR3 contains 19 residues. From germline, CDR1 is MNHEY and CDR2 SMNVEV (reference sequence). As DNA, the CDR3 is TGTGCCAGCACCCGCGGACAGGGGAAAGGGAGGTCTGGGGCCAACGTCCTGACTTTC. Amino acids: CASTRGQGKGRSGANVLTF.

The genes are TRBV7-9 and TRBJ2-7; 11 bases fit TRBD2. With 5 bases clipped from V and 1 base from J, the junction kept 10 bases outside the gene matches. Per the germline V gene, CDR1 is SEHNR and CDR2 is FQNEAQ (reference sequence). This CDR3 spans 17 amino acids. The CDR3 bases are TGTGCCAGCAGCGACGAAACTAGCGGGAGTAGTTCCTACGAGCAGTACTTC. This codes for CASSDETSGSSSYEQYF.

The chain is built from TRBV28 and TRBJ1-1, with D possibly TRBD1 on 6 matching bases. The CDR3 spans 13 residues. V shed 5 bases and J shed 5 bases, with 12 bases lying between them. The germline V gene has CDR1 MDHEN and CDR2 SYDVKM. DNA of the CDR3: TGTGCCAGCAGTGCCTATCAGGGGACTGAAGCTTTCTTT. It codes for CASSAYQGTEAFF.